This is a list of T cell receptor beta chains from one sample in a study of T cell repertoires in cytomegalovirus infection. From the reads, TCRdb called clonotypes with MiXCR, one entry per CDR3 protein. Counted here are some 600,000 distinct CDR3 sequences, 20% to 30% occurring once; the ten biggest clones make up 8%. Sequencing used CD8+ T cells from PBMCs. Receptor source: a human donor in good health (CMV status not recorded). Some clones in this sample may be carry-over from other donors' samples. CDR3s include the opening cysteine and the closing phenylalanine or tryptophan. Each record gives: CDR3 DNA, CDR3 protein, D gene, clone size, CDR3 length, J gene, V gene. The D gene is left open where the match is weak. Clone size appears in some rows only: once, few, many, or a class for an expanded clone.

TGTGCCAGCAGGTTAGGGGCCACTGAAGCTTTCTTT | CASRLGATEAFF | . | many | 12 | TRBJ1-1 | TRBV6-6
TGCAGCGTTGTCGAAGCAGGGGGCTACACCTTC | CSVVEAGGYTF | . | few | 11 | TRBJ1-2 | TRBV29-1
TGCGCCAGCAGCTTAGGACGGGACATTCAGTACTTC | CASSLGRDIQYF | . | . | 12 | TRBJ2-4 | TRBV5-1
TGTGCCAGCACCCCTCCCGCGGGCAGTGGGGCCAACGTCCTGACTTTC | CASTPPAGSGANVLTF | . | . | 16 | TRBJ2-6 | TRBV6-2/TRBV6-3
TGTGCCAGTGCTTTAGCGGGAAGCTCCTACAATGAGCAGTTCTTC | CASALAGSSYNEQFF | TRBD2 | . | 15 | TRBJ2-1 | TRBV13
TGCAGTGCTCCTTCACGACTAGTGAACTACGAGCAGTACTTC | CSAPSRLVNYEQYF | . | . | 14 | TRBJ2-7 | TRBV20-1
TGTGCCAGCTCACACCAGGACCATAGCAATCAGCCCCAGCATTTT | CASSHQDHSNQPQHF | . | . | 15 | TRBJ1-5 | TRBV18
TGTGCCAGCAGTTATATTGGGACAGGGACATACGAGCAGTACTTC | CASSYIGTGTYEQYF | TRBD1 | . | 15 | TRBJ2-7 | TRBV12-3/TRBV12-4
TGTGCCAGCAGCTTGACAGCTAAAAAAACTGAAGCTTTCTTT | CASSLTAKKTEAFF | . | many | 14 | TRBJ1-1 | TRBV12-3/TRBV12-4
TGTGCCAGTAGCCCCGGGACACAGGGGGCGGTCAATCAGCCCCAGCATTTT | CASSPGTQGAVNQPQHF | TRBD1 | few | 17 | TRBJ1-5 | TRBV19
TGTGCCAGCAGTTTACGGGGATCAAGGACTGAAGCTTTCTTT | CASSLRGSRTEAFF | . | few | 14 | TRBJ1-1 | TRBV27
TGCGCCAGCAGCCAAGATTTCCCCTCTGGCGGGGGGTTCTGGGAGCAGTTCTTC | CASSQDFPSGGGFWEQFF | TRBD2 | few | 18 | TRBJ2-1 | TRBV4-3
TGTGCCAGCCGGGACAGGCGGAAGCTGTTTTTT | CASRDRRKLFF | TRBD1 | . | 11 | TRBJ2-2 | TRBV2
TGTGCCAGCAGTCCGCTTTTGGGGGGCCCCAAAAACATTCAGTACTTC | CASSPLLGGPKNIQYF | . | . | 16 | TRBJ2-4 | TRBV28
TGTGCCAGCAGCTTCCATACCACGGATACGCAGTATTTT | CASSFHTTDTQYF | . | . | 13 | TRBJ2-3 | TRBV7-9
TGCAGCGTTGAAGATCAAACTAGCGCCCAAGAGACCCAGTACTTC | CSVEDQTSAQETQYF | TRBD2 | . | 15 | TRBJ2-5 | TRBV29-1
TGCAGTGCTAGAGATCGGAGGGGGGGCGACACCGGGGAGCTGTTTTTT | CSARDRRGGDTGELFF | . | . | 16 | TRBJ2-2 | TRBV20-1
TGCAGCGTGCAGGGGGATTACGGGGAGCTGTTTTTT | CSVQGDYGELFF | TRBD1 | . | 12 | TRBJ2-2 | TRBV29-1
TGTGCCAGCAGTGAAGCTTGGTCTGGGGCCAACGTCCTGACTTTC | CASSEAWSGANVLTF | . | few | 15 | TRBJ2-6 | TRBV2
TGTGCCAGCAGGTCTGGGGAACCTGGCACCGGGGAGCTGTTTTTT | CASRSGEPGTGELFF | . | few | 15 | TRBJ2-2 | TRBV7-9
TGTGCCAGCACCGAGCCGGGGACGGAGAACTATGGCTACACCTTC | CASTEPGTENYGYTF | . | many | 15 | TRBJ1-2 | TRBV7-9
TGTGCCAGCAGCCCCCTGCAGGGGCACTACTACGAGCAGTACTTC | CASSPLQGHYYEQYF | . | many | 15 | TRBJ2-7 | TRBV7-2
TGTGCCAGCAGCTTAAGACTAGCGATTCCCTACAATGAGCAGTTCTTC | CASSLRLAIPYNEQFF | TRBD2 | many | 16 | TRBJ2-1 | TRBV7-6
TGTGCCAGCAGCTTCTCGGGACAGGGGAGGAACATTCAGTACTTC | CASSFSGQGRNIQYF | TRBD1 | . | 15 | TRBJ2-4 | TRBV7-9
TGTGCCAGCAGCGTAGGTAGCGGGGGAGGTGAGCAGTTCTTC | CASSVGSGGGEQFF | TRBD2 | once | 14 | TRBJ2-1 | TRBV9
TGTGCCAGCAGTTACCCCATCGACAGGGTCTACAATGAGCAGTTCTTC | CASSYPIDRVYNEQFF | TRBD1 | . | 16 | TRBJ2-1 | TRBV6-2/TRBV6-3
TGCAGCGTGGAAGGACTGAACTACGAGCAGTACTTC | CSVEGLNYEQYF | . | few | 12 | TRBJ2-7 | TRBV29-1
TGTGCCAGCAGTTACTCAGATCGGGGGATTTATTCCTACAATGAGCAGTTCTTC | CASSYSDRGIYSYNEQFF | . | . | 18 | TRBJ2-1 | TRBV6-5
TGTGTCAGCAGCCGGCGGGGGGGTTACAATGAGCAGTTCTTC | CVSSRRGGYNEQFF | TRBD2 | . | 14 | TRBJ2-1 | TRBV7-9
TGTGCCAGCAGTTTCATAGGCGGCAGGACTGAAGCTTTCTTT | CASSFIGGRTEAFF | . | . | 14 | TRBJ1-1 | TRBV12-3/TRBV12-4
TGCAGCGTATGGGACGGCCAGTGGGGCACTAACTATGGCTACACCTTC | CSVWDGQWGTNYGYTF | . | few | 16 | TRBJ1-2 | TRBV29-1
TGTGCCAGCAGCGATTGGACAGACCAAGAGACCCAGTACTTC | CASSDWTDQETQYF | . | . | 14 | TRBJ2-5 | TRBV6-2/TRBV6-3
TGCAGTGCACAGCCCAGGGTTTCGAACTATGGCTACACCTTC | CSAQPRVSNYGYTF | . | few | 14 | TRBJ1-2 | TRBV20-1
TGTGCCAGCAGCTCTGGGACAGCCATATCTCAAGAGACCCAGTACTTC | CASSSGTAISQETQYF | TRBD1 | few | 16 | TRBJ2-5 | TRBV11-2
TGTGCCAGCAGTCCAGAGACTCCTAGCACAGATACGCAGTATTTT | CASSPETPSTDTQYF | . | . | 15 | TRBJ2-3 | TRBV7-9
TGTGCCAGCAGCCAAATAGGCCAAGACACAGATACGCAGTATTTT | CASSQIGQDTDTQYF | . | . | 15 | TRBJ2-3 | TRBV4-2
TGCAGTGCTAGAGATCGATTGGGGGCGCGAGGTCAGCCCCAGCATTTT | CSARDRLGARGQPQHF | . | . | 16 | TRBJ1-5 | TRBV20-1
TGTGCCAGCAGCTTAGAACAGGGCGGTACCTACAATGAGCAGTTCTTC | CASSLEQGGTYNEQFF | . | many | 16 | TRBJ2-1 | TRBV7-6
TGTAGCGTCCCTAGGGGCAGGGTGAACACTGAAGCTTTCTTT | CSVPRGRVNTEAFF | . | . | 14 | TRBJ1-1 | TRBV29-1
TGTGCCAGCAGCTTAATAGCCGGAGGGAACACTGAAGCTTTCTTT | CASSLIAGGNTEAFF | . | many | 15 | TRBJ1-1 | TRBV7-2
TGCAGCGTTGACGGAGGGGTCTATGGCTACACCTTC | CSVDGGVYGYTF | . | once | 12 | TRBJ1-2 | TRBV29-1
TGTGCCAGCGGGGGTCTCCCAAATACGCAGTATTTT | CASGGLPNTQYF | . | . | 12 | TRBJ2-3 | TRBV7-2
TGTGCCACCAGCAGAGATAGCGGGGGGGCCGGGGAGCTGTTTTTT | CATSRDSGGAGELFF | TRBD2 | few | 15 | TRBJ2-2 | TRBV15
TGTGCCATCAGTGAGACTTGGTTGGACGCTGAAGCTTTCTTT | CAISETWLDAEAFF | . | . | 14 | TRBJ1-1 | TRBV10-3
TGTGCCAGCAGCTTAGACGGTACTCTATGGAGCTACACCTTC | CASSLDGTLWSYTF | . | many | 14 | TRBJ1-2 | TRBV7-6
TGTGCCAGCAGTCCCCACCTTATTGGCGCCGGGGAGCTGTTTTTT | CASSPHLIGAGELFF | . | many | 15 | TRBJ2-2 | TRBV28
TGTGCCAGCAGCTGGGGACAGAAGAACACTGAAGCTTTCTTT | CASSWGQKNTEAFF | TRBD1 | few | 14 | TRBJ1-1 | TRBV5-5
TGTGCCAGCAGCTCGGGACATCGGAATGAGCAGTTCTTC | CASSSGHRNEQFF | . | . | 13 | TRBJ2-1 | TRBV7-9
TGTGCCAGCAGTTTTTGGGGGGCCAAAAACATTCAGTACTTC | CASSFWGAKNIQYF | . | few | 14 | TRBJ2-4 | TRBV27
TGTGCCAGCAATCCCGGGAGTCAGGGGAGGAACGGGGAGCTGTTTTTT | CASNPGSQGRNGELFF | . | once | 16 | TRBJ2-2 | TRBV28
TGTGCCATCACTAGGACAGGGGGCGACGAGCAGTACTTC | CAITRTGGDEQYF | TRBD1 | many | 13 | TRBJ2-7 | TRBV10-3
TGTGCCAGCTTTCTCCAGGGGGCTGGGGCCAACGTCCTGACTTTC | CASFLQGAGANVLTF | TRBD1 | . | 15 | TRBJ2-6 | TRBV7-9
TGTGCCACCAGCTATTTCATCGAGGATAATGAAGCTTTCTTT | CATSYFIEDNEAFF | . | few | 14 | TRBJ1-1 | TRBV15
TGCAGTGCTAGAGGCCGGGACAGACCCAATGAGCAGTTCTTC | CSARGRDRPNEQFF | TRBD1 | . | 14 | TRBJ2-1 | TRBV20-1
TGTGCCAGCAGCTTATGGGACGCCATTAGCTCCTATAATTCACCCCTCCACTTT | CASSLWDAISSYNSPLHF | . | many | 18 | TRBJ1-6 | TRBV7-8
TGTGCCAGCAGCATGGACAGGGGGCACGCAGATACGCAGTATTTT | CASSMDRGHADTQYF | TRBD1 | few | 15 | TRBJ2-3 | TRBV5-4
TGTGCCAGCAGTACCCGGGACAGGTACCGATCGGACTATGGCTACACCTTC | CASSTRDRYRSDYGYTF | TRBD1 | few | 17 | TRBJ1-2 | TRBV28
TGTGCCAGCAGTTTAAAGTTTCCCTACAATGAGCAGTTCTTC | CASSLKFPYNEQFF | . | . | 14 | TRBJ2-1 | TRBV28
TGCGCCAGCAGCCCCGGCTGGGGGGCGGACACTGAAGCTTTCTTT | CASSPGWGADTEAFF | . | . | 15 | TRBJ1-1 | TRBV5-1